Listed below are T cell receptor beta chains from one sample, sequenced in a study of graft-versus-host responses after intestinal transplantation. Profiled with immunoSEQ multiplex PCR; TCRdb holds only in-frame clones, not every one. The profile shows some 97,000 clones, roughly nine tenths of them singletons. These TCRs' antigens remain unknown. The material was unstimulated CD4+ T cells sorted from spleen or lymph node cells, obtained before transplant. The receptors were gathered from a human donor who was the organ donor for an intestinal transplant. CDR3s include the opening cysteine and the closing phenylalanine or tryptophan. Fields, in order: D gene, J gene, V gene, clone size, CDR3 length, CDR3 DNA, CDR3 protein. A D gene is named only where the DNA matches it firmly. Not all rows give a size; the values are once, few, many and, for expanded clones, a class.

NA | TRBJ1-3 | TRBV28 | few | 17 | TGTGCCAGCAGTTCCCGCAAGGGCCAGCTTGGTGGAAACACCATATATTTT | CASSSRKGQLGGNTIYF
NA | TRBJ2-1 | TRBV5-1 | NA | 14 | TGCGCCAGCATCGGGACAGCGGGAAGCAATGAGCAGTTCTTC | CASIGTAGSNEQFF
TRBD1 | TRBJ2-1 | TRBV25-1 | once | 15 | TGTGCCAGCAGTGGACGGACAGGGGGAAAAGGTGAGCAGTTCTTC | CASSGRTGGKGEQFF
TRBD1 | TRBJ2-7 | TRBV6-1 | NA | 18 | TGTGCCAGCAGTGAAGAACTTGGCGTCGGACAGGAGTTCTACGAGCAGTACTTC | CASSEELGVGQEFYEQYF
NA | TRBJ2-7 | TRBV28 | NA | 16 | TGTGCCAGCAGATTAACCGGGGGGACAGCTACCTACGAGCAGTACTTC | CASRLTGGTATYEQYF
TRBD2 | TRBJ2-7 | TRBV6-5 | NA | 14 | TGTGCCAGCAGGTTGGGACTACTTCCCTACGAGCAGTACTTC | CASRLGLLPYEQYF
TRBD1 | TRBJ2-7 | TRBV10-2 | NA | 14 | TGCGCCAGCAGTTCCTCTTCGACAGGGAACGAGCAGTACTTC | CASSSSSTGNEQYF
NA | TRBJ2-3 | TRBV19 | once | 15 | TGTGCCAGTAGTATATTAGTAACTAGCACAGATACGCAGTATTTT | CASSILVTSTDTQYF
TRBD1 | TRBJ2-7 | TRBV2 | NA | 15 | TGTGCCAGCAGTGAGGGGACAGTCAGCTCCTACGAGCAGTACTTC | CASSEGTVSSYEQYF
NA | TRBJ2-1 | TRBV19 | few | 13 | TGTGCCAGTAGTCCATATGACAGGAATGAGCAGTTCTTC | CASSPYDRNEQFF
NA | TRBJ2-2 | TRBV18 | few | 15 | TGTGCCAGCTCACCCAGGAGCCCCAACACCGGGGAGCTGTTTTTT | CASSPRSPNTGELFF
TRBD1 | TRBJ1-2 | TRBV27 | NA | 18 | TGTGCCAGCAGTTGGGTAGGAGGGGGCGGTGCCGCTAACTATGGCTACACCTTC | CASSWVGGGGAANYGYTF
TRBD1 | TRBJ1-3 | TRBV5-4 | NA | 14 | TGTGCCAGCGGAGGGGGCGAGTCTGGAAACACCATATATTTT | CASGGGESGNTIYF
TRBD1 | TRBJ1-3 | TRBV18 | NA | 17 | TGTGCCAGCTCACTATCCGGGACAGGGGTGTCTGGAAACACCATATATTTT | CASSLSGTGVSGNTIYF
TRBD1 | TRBJ1-2 | TRBV25-1 | NA | 16 | TGTGCCAGCAGTGACTCCGGGACAGGGGACCTCTATGGCTACACCTTC | CASSDSGTGDLYGYTF
NA | TRBJ2-6 | TRBV2 | NA | 16 | TGTGCCAGCAGTGAAATGAGGGGATCTGGGGCCAACGTCCTGACTTTC | CASSEMRGSGANVLTF
TRBD1 | TRBJ2-3 | TRBV15 | NA | 17 | TGTGCCACCAGCAGGGGCCGGAGACAGGGACGCACAGATACGCAGTATTTT | CATSRGRRQGRTDTQYF
NA | TRBJ2-3 | TRBV6-1 | NA | 15 | TGTGCCAGCAGTGAAAGACAGACAGCAGGAGATACGCAGTATTTT | CASSERQTAGDTQYF
NA | TRBJ1-1 | TRBV4-1 | NA | 14 | TGCGCCAGCAGCCAAGCTCGGGGGGCCACTGAAGCTTTCTTT | CASSQARGATEAFF
NA | TRBJ1-5 | TRBV2 | NA | 16 | TGTGCCAGCAGTGAAGCGCTTCCCGGGGGCAATCAGCCCCAGCATTTT | CASSEALPGGNQPQHF
NA | TRBJ2-5 | TRBV2 | NA | 14 | TGTGCCAGCAGTCTCGGGACATTCCAAGAGACCCAGTACTTC | CASSLGTFQETQYF
TRBD2 | TRBJ2-3 | TRBV2 | once | 16 | TGTGCCAGCAGTGCAGACCGGACTAGCAACACAGATACGCAGTATTTT | CASSADRTSNTDTQYF
NA | TRBJ1-1 | TRBV30 | NA | 13 | TGTGCCTGGAGTGCGGGGTTCCGGACTGAAGCTTTCTTT | CAWSAGFRTEAFF
TRBD1 | TRBJ2-2 | TRBV27 | NA | 13 | TGTGCCAACCTCAGGGGGCGCCCCGGGGAGCTGTTTTTT | CANLRGRPGELFF
NA | TRBJ2-1 | TRBV27 | NA | 16 | TGTGCCAGCAGTTTAAGGGGCACCGTTTCGAACAATGAGCAGTTCTTC | CASSLRGTVSNNEQFF
NA | TRBJ2-5 | TRBV5-1 | once | 18 | TGCGCCAGCAGCTTGCACCCGCTTGATCAGGGTTCGCGAGAGACCCAGTACTTC | CASSLHPLDQGSRETQYF
NA | TRBJ1-4 | TRBV30 | few | 12 | TGTGCCTGGAGTCTGACGAGTGAAAAACTGTTTTTT | CAWSLTSEKLFF
NA | TRBJ1-6 | TRBV5-6 | NA | 15 | TGTGCCAGCAGCTTGAACACAGGCGGGCATTCACCCCTCCACTTT | CASSLNTGGHSPLHF
TRBD1 | TRBJ1-5 | TRBV28 | NA | 14 | TGTGCCAGCAGCTTAAGGGGGCGCAATCAGCCCCAGCATTTT | CASSLRGRNQPQHF
NA | TRBJ2-1 | TRBV19 | NA | 15 | TGTGCCAGTAGTATATTGGGGGGGCCGGGCATAGAGCAGTTCTTC | CASSILGGPGIEQFF
NA | TRBJ2-3 | TRBV7-2 | NA | 15 | TGTGCCAGCAGCTTACAAAGGAGGAGCACAGATACGCAGTATTTT | CASSLQRRSTDTQYF
NA | TRBJ1-2 | TRBV5-1 | NA | 12 | TGCGCCAGCAGCATCCAGGGATCTGGCTACACCTTC | CASSIQGSGYTF
NA | TRBJ2-3 | TRBV6-5 | NA | 13 | TGTGCCAGCAGTTACTCACAGGGCTATACGCAGTATTTT | CASSYSQGYTQYF
NA | TRBJ1-6 | TRBV7-2 | NA | 18 | TGTGCCAGCACCCTATTAAAGCCGGGGGTTTCTCTCAAGTCACCCCTCCACTTT | CASTLLKPGVSLKSPLHF
NA | TRBJ2-1 | TRBV5-1 | NA | 15 | TGCGCCAGCAGCTTGTGGCCAGGGATGTACAATGAGCAGTTCTTC | CASSLWPGMYNEQFF
NA | TRBJ1-1 | TRBV18 | NA | 12 | TGTGCCAGCTCACCGACAGGCACTGAAGCTTTCTTT | CASSPTGTEAFF
TRBD2 | TRBJ2-4 | TRBV2 | once | 17 | TGTGCCAGCAGTGAATTCGTGCTAGCTGGGGGGGTGGGCATTCAGTACTTC | CASSEFVLAGGVGIQYF
NA | TRBJ2-7 | TRBV7-8 | once | 15 | TGTGCCAGCAGCTTAGAGGGGGTAAGCTCCTACGAGCAGTACTTC | CASSLEGVSSYEQYF
NA | TRBJ1-3 | TRBV30 | NA | 13 | TGTGCCTGGAGTGTCGGGGCTGGAAACACCATATATTTT | CAWSVGAGNTIYF
NA | TRBJ2-7 | TRBV4-2 | NA | 15 | TGTGCCAGCAGCCCCGAGACTCTCAGAATCCACGAGCAGTACTTC | CASSPETLRIHEQYF
TRBD2 | TRBJ2-2 | TRBV15 | NA | 15 | TGTGCCACCAGCAGAGATGTCGGGGGGGCTGGGGAGCTGTTTTTT | CATSRDVGGAGELFF
TRBD1 | TRBJ1-4 | TRBV2 | NA | 15 | TGTGCCAGCAGTCCCCGGACAGGAGGGAATGAAAAACTGTTTTTT | CASSPRTGGNEKLFF